This note documents a single T cell receptor beta chain sequence. The record originates from a study of somatic mutations in cytotoxic T cells in rheumatoid arthritis. This table comes from immunoSEQ multiplex PCR, and its TCRdb copy is limited to in-frame clones, with some not included. The repertoire includes some 14,000 clones, under 80% of them detected once, and about 14% sits in the top ten. Trimming removed 6 bases from V and 5 bases from J, with 16 bases in between. The CDR3 runs to 14 residues. The germline V gene encodes CDR1 MNHNS and CDR2 SASEGT. The sequencing input was CD8+ T cells sorted from blood. The chain combines TRBV6-1 with TRBJ2-5, with D unclear. The receptor's source is an adult with rheumatoid arthritis. The CDR3 bases are TGTGCCAGCAGCGGGTTTGGGGTCTATGAGACCCAGTACTTC. It encodes CASSGFGVYETQYF.